The 31 T cell receptor beta chains given below trace back to one sample, sequenced in a study of cytomegalovirus exposure and HLA in healthy donors. Both 60 Vbeta primers and 13 Jbeta primers went into the PCR. Sequencing used immunoSEQ multiplex PCR; TCRdb keeps in-frame clones, though not all of them. This sample has 200,000 to 250,000 clones, with more than 75% found just once. The specimen sequenced was PBMCs. The receptors shown here come from a girl aged 2 to 10 in good health and CMV-seronegative.

The chain couples TRBV11-3 to TRBJ2-7; maybe TRBD2 (6 bases). CDR1 and CDR2 from the germline V gene are SGHNT and YENEEA. V lost 0 bases and J 4 bases, leaving 22 bases between the germline ends. The CDR3 runs 18 residues. CDR3 in amino acids: CASSLDKGAGLAGYEQYF. The CDR3 DNA reads TGTGCCAGCAGCTTAGATAAGGGTGCGGGACTCGCCGGATACGAGCAGTACTTC.

The gene calls are TRBV19 and TRBJ2-5; TRBD1 is a possible D gene (6 bases). Trimming pared 5 bases from V and 2 bases from J, leaving 15 bases between. Germline CDR1 and CDR2: LNHDA and SQIVND (reference sequence). CDR3 length: 15 residues. Here the CDR3 reads CASSFRDTGQETQYF. As DNA, the CDR3 is TGTGCCAGTAGTTTCCGGGACACCGGTCAAGAGACCCAGTACTTC.

This chain uses TRBV2 with TRBJ2-5; 8 bases agree with TRBD1. The V segment lost 7 bases and the J segment 5 bases; nucleotides outside the gene matches: 0. Germline V gene data show CDR1 as SNHLY and CDR2 as FYNNEI. The CDR3 is made up of 11 amino acids. CDR3 sequence (DNA): TGTGCCAGCACAGGGGGCGAGACCCAGTACTTC. It encodes CASTGGETQYF. The full variable domain, rest sourced from reference TRBV2 and TRBJ2-5, is EPEVTQTPSHQVTQMGQEVILRCVPISNHLYFYWYRQILGQKVEFLVSFYNNEISEKSEIFDDQFSVERPDGSNFTLKIRSTKLEDSAMYFCASTGGETQYFGPGTRLLVL.

This chain connects TRBV4-1 to TRBJ2-5; D is uncertain. Trimming left V 1 base short and J 4 bases short, with 7 bases between. The CDR3 contains 13 residues. Germline V gene lookup returns CDR1 MGHRA and CDR2 YSYEKL. The CDR3 nucleotides read TGCGCCAGCAGCCAAGCGTTAGCAGAGACCCAGTACTTC. The encoded protein is CASSQALAETQYF.

This chain connects TRBV10-3 to TRBJ1-2; D perhaps matches TRBD1 (6 bases). The CDR3 totals 16 residues. From germline, CDR1 is ENHRY and CDR2 SYGVKD. V lost 6 bases, J lost 0 bases, and 17 bases lay in between. In nucleotides, the CDR3 is TGTGCCATCAGGGGGGCAGCCGAAGGGGCTAACTATGGCTACACCTTC. It codes for CAIRGAAEGANYGYTF.

The chain links TRBV6-5 to TRBJ2-2; D perhaps matches TRBD1 (6 bases). The ends were cut back, 6 bases at V and 4 bases at J, with 15 bases in the middle. The CDR3 is made up of 15 amino acids. Germline lookup yields CDR1 MNHEY and CDR2 SVGAGI. The CDR3 DNA sequence: TGTGCCAGCAGGCCTGGGGGCGCGGGCACCGGGGAGCTGTTTTTT. It yields the protein CASRPGGAGTGELFF.

The J gene is TRBJ2-7, the V gene TRBV27; 8 bases line up with TRBD2. The CDR3 length is 16 residues. Germline CDR1 reads MNHEY; CDR2 reads SMNVEV (reference sequence). V dropped 3 bases and J dropped 5; count of bases not matched to a gene: 12. CDR3 loop: CASSLSGRIGSHEQYF. CDR3 nucleotide sequence: TGTGCCAGCAGTTTGAGCGGGAGAATCGGTTCCCACGAGCAGTACTTC.

The chain is built from TRBV15 and TRBJ2-5, with 8 positions matching TRBD1. V lost 5 bases, J lost 7 bases, and 9 bases stayed unmatched. The CDR3 runs to 14 residues. The germline V gene has CDR1 LNHNV and CDR2 YYDKDF (reference sequence). For the CDR3, the DNA is TGTGCCACCAGCGGACAGGGAATTTCTATGACCCAGTACTTC. Its translation is CATSGQGISMTQYF.

The chain links TRBV4-1 to TRBJ2-5, with a weak D call TRBD2 (6 bases). Trimming took off 1 base at V and 3 bases at J, with 6 bases between the two ends. Germline V gene sequence: CDR1 MGHRA, CDR2 YSYEKL. CDR3 length equals 13 residues. CDR3 sequence: CASSQAGEETQYF. CDR3 bases: TGCGCCAGCAGCCAAGCGGGAGAAGAGACCCAGTACTTC.

The rearrangement uses TRBV11-2 and TRBJ1-2; 8 bases are a match to TRBD1. Germline lookup yields CDR1 SGHAT and CDR2 FQNNGV. Losses at the gene ends were 4 bases for V and 13 bases for J; bases not matched to a gene: 8. There are 12 residues in the CDR3. The CDR3 bases are TGTGCCAGCAGCTACTCCGGACAGGGTTGCACCTTC. Translated: CASSYSGQGCTF.

The V and J genes are TRBV28 and TRBJ1-6; D unclear. V dropped 3 bases and J dropped 10 bases, with 13 bases sitting between them. The length of the CDR3 is 14 residues. Looked up from germline, CDR1 is MDHEN and CDR2 is SYDVKM. This CDR3 is CASSFEVRRSPLHF. CDR3 nucleotide sequence: TGTGCCAGCAGTTTTGAGGTCCGTAGGTCACCCCTCCACTTT.

The chain recombines TRBV7-9 with TRBJ1-4; D is undetermined. The CDR3 consists of 14 residues. The V end was cut by 2 bases, the J end by 4 bases, with 8 bases between. CDR1 and CDR2 (germline): SEHNR, FQNEAQ (reference sequence). The CDR3 here is CASSLPGINEKLFF. CDR3 DNA: TGTGCCAGCAGCTTACCAGGCATTAATGAAAAACTGTTTTTT.

This clone was recorded a few times. The genes are TRBV2 and TRBJ1-1; D is undetermined. V lost 6 bases and J 1 base, leaving 12 bases between the germline ends. CDR3 length equals 14 residues. Germline V gene data show CDR1 as SNHLY and CDR2 as FYNNEI. CDR3 amino acids: CASSLRRENTEAFF. The CDR3 region has the DNA TGTGCCAGCAGCTTGCGGCGGGAGAACACTGAAGCTTTCTTT.

A single count supports this clone. The chain couples TRBV2 to TRBJ2-2; D is ambiguous. The CDR3 has 12 amino acids. The V end lost 8 bases, the J end lost 6 bases, and 10 bases lay between the germline ends. Per the germline V gene, CDR1 is SNHLY and CDR2 is FYNNEI. CDR3 residues: CASQLGAGELFF. The DNA of the CDR3 is TGTGCCAGCCAACTGGGCGCCGGGGAGCTGTTTTTT. Looking up the rest from reference TRBV2 and TRBJ2-2 gives the full variable domain: EPEVTQTPSHQVTQMGQEVILRCVPISNHLYFYWYRQILGQKVEFLVSFYNNEISEKSEIFDDQFSVERPDGSNFTLKIRSTKLEDSAMYFCASQLGAGELFFGEGSRLTVL.

The chain has TRBV10-2 and TRBJ1-1; the D is unclear. The CDR3 totals 13 residues. Looked up from germline, CDR1 is WSHSY and CDR2 is SAAADI. V was pared by 5 bases and J by 1 base, with 8 bases between. CDR3 coding DNA: TGCGCCAGCAGTTCCTCCCCGAACACTGAAGCTTTCTTT. It codes for CASSSSPNTEAFF.

V gene TRBV6-6 combines with J gene TRBJ1-5; maybe TRBD1 (6 bases). Per the germline V gene, CDR1 is MNHNY and CDR2 is SVGAGI (reference sequence). The CDR3 loop spans 16 amino acids. V was cut by 5 bases and J by 4 bases, with 18 bases left in between. This chain's CDR3 is CASSRAAGAGNQPQHF. For the CDR3, the DNA is TGTGCCAGCAGTAGGGCGGCGGGGGCTGGAAATCAGCCCCAGCATTTT.

This clone was picked up a small number of times. The chain employs TRBV6-1 and TRBJ2-7; D may be TRBD1 (6 bases). From germline, CDR1 is MNHNS and CDR2 SASEGT. The CDR3 has 16 amino acids. V was cut by 3 bases and J by 6 bases, with 21 bases left in between. The CDR3 bases are TGTGCCAGCAGTGACCAGTATCGACAGGCCCGGGGCGAGCAGTACTTC. This translates into CASSDQYRQARGEQYF.

On this clone itself: At one of its ends the junction is not consistent with the germline gene, which may arise from a read error. This chain uses TRBV7-9 with TRBJ1-1; no clear D gene. The germline gives CDR1 SEHNR, CDR2 FQNEAQ (reference sequence). There are 14 residues in the CDR3. The CDR3 region has the DNA TGTTCCAGCAGCTTAGCGAGTGTGAACACTGAAGCTTTCTTT. Its protein product is CSSSLASVNTEAFF.

As for this clone: One end of the junction fails to match germline, which may point to a read error. The identical CDR3 is also encoded by other nucleotide sequences in the sample. V gene TRBV28 combines with J gene TRBJ2-7, with 9 bases fitting TRBD1. Germline loops: CDR1 MDHEN, CDR2 SYDVKM. This CDR3 spans 14 amino acids. The CDR3: CASSSGTGIYEQYF. The DNA for the CDR3 is TGTGCCAGCAGTTCCGGGACAGGGATCTACGAGCAATACTTC.

The chain has TRBV6-5 and TRBJ1-5; TRBD1 aligns across 9 bases. With V trimmed by 4 bases and J by 2 bases, 3 bases remained unmatched. Germline values: CDR1 MNHEY, CDR2 SVGAGI. This CDR3 has 15 residues. The CDR3 protein is CASSSRTGGNQPQHF. The CDR3 nucleotides read TGTGCCAGCAGTTCCCGGACAGGGGGCAATCAGCCCCAGCATTTT.

The V gene is TRBV7-6, the J gene TRBJ1-2; D is uncertain. V was shortened by 1 base and J by 1 base, with 7 bases between the two germline ends. The CDR3 has 14 amino acids. CDR1 and CDR2 (germline): SGHVS, FNYEAQ. CDR3 sequence (DNA): TGTGCCAGCAGCTTAGAACAGTATAACTATGGCTACACCTTC. Its translation is CASSLEQYNYGYTF.

The V and J genes are TRBV4-1 and TRBJ2-3; 8 nucleotides line up with TRBD2. The CDR3 is 15 residues long. The trim removed 2 bases at V and 0 bases at J, leaving 1 base unmatched. Germline values: CDR1 MGHRA, CDR2 YSYEKL. DNA for the CDR3: TGCGCCAGCAGCCAACCGGGGGGGAGCACAGATACGCAGTATTTT. Translating gives CASSQPGGSTDTQYF.

The V call is TRBV6-5, the J call TRBJ2-1; 11 bases line up with TRBD2. The CDR3 is 15 amino acids. Looked up from germline, CDR1 is MNHEY and CDR2 is SVGAGI. V shed 4 bases, J shed 4 bases, and the junction held 3 bases outside the gene matches. In DNA form, the CDR3 reads TGTGCCAGCAGTTCGGGACTAGCGGTGTACAATGAGCAGTTCTTC. Translation: CASSSGLAVYNEQFF.

The chain couples TRBV9 to TRBJ2-7; tentatively, D is TRBD2 (5 bases). V was clipped by 0 bases and J by 0 bases, with 13 bases between them. Germline CDR1 reads SGDLS; CDR2 reads YYNGEE. The CDR3 has 16 amino acids. The CDR3 nucleotides are TGTGCCAGCAGCGTAGCTAGCACCCTAGACTCCTACGAGCAGTACTTC. It is translated as CASSVASTLDSYEQYF.

The CDR3 is CASKATGGSDTQYF. The CDR3 DNA reads as TGTGCCTCTAAGGCGACAGGGGGTTCAGATACGCAGTATTTT. V is TRBV6-5 and J is TRBJ2-3; TRBD1 matches 9 bases. The CDR3 contains 14 residues. V lost 11 bases and J lost 4; bases outside the gene matches: 10. From germline, CDR1 is MNHEY and CDR2 SVGAGI.

The chain employs TRBV5-1 and TRBJ1-1; tentative D call: TRBD1 (5 bases). CDR1 is SGHRS and CDR2 is YFSETQ in the germline V gene. The CDR3 has 12 residues. V lost 3 bases and J lost 7, with 10 bases in between. The CDR3: CASSSQGCEAFF. The CDR3 DNA is TGCGCCAGCAGCTCCCAGGGCTGTGAAGCTTTCTTT.

The J gene is TRBJ2-7, the V gene TRBV4-1; weak D call: TRBD2 (6 bases). The CDR3 loop spans 14 amino acids. Trimming took off 0 bases at V and 7 bases at J, with 13 bases between the two ends. The germline V gene has CDR1 MGHRA and CDR2 YSYEKL. The CDR3 DNA sequence: TGCGCCAGCAGCCAAGACAGGGCTCGGGGGGAGCAGTACTTC. The encoded protein is CASSQDRARGEQYF.

The CDR3 loop is CASSLYRGPSNEQYF. The CDR3 nucleotides read TGCGCCAGCAGCTTATACAGGGGCCCATCCAACGAGCAGTACTTC. The rearrangement uses TRBV5-1 and TRBJ2-7, with TRBD1 matching 7 bases. The CDR3 is 15 amino acids. The V segment lost 2 bases and the J segment 5 bases; nucleotides outside the gene matches: 10. Germline V CDR1 and CDR2: SGHRS, YFSETQ.

The rearrangement links TRBV5-1 to TRBJ2-7; 8 bases map to TRBD2. Looked up from germline, CDR1 is SGHRS and CDR2 is YFSETQ. Unmatched junction bases numbered 17, after V lost 6 bases and J lost 9 bases. The CDR3 contains 15 residues. CDR3 residues: CASKEVTGGRTVQYF. In nucleotides, the CDR3 is TGCGCCAGCAAAGAGGTGACGGGGGGGCGTACTGTGCAGTACTTC. The full variable domain, in which reference TRBV5-1 and TRBJ2-7 provide the parts outside the CDR3, is KAGVTQTPRYLIKTRGQQVTLSCSPISGHRSVSWYQQTPGQGLQFLFEYFSETQRNKGNFPGRFSGRQFSNSRSEMNVSTLELGDSALYLCASKEVTGGRTVQYFGPGTRLTVT.

The chain employs TRBV7-6 and TRBJ2-1, with D possibly being TRBD1 (5 bases). Germline V CDR1 and CDR2: SGHVS, FNYEAQ. V lost 2 bases and J lost 4, with 6 bases in between. The CDR3 spans 13 residues. The CDR3 bases are TGTGCCAGCAGCTTAAGGGGTTACAATGAGCAGTTCTTC. Encoded protein: CASSLRGYNEQFF.

The chain carries TRBV27 and TRBJ2-1; 12 nucleotides match TRBD2. There are 14 residues in the CDR3. CDR1 and CDR2 (germline): MNHEY, SMNVEV (reference sequence). With 8 bases clipped from V and 9 bases from J, the junction kept 8 bases outside the gene matches. The CDR3 sequence: CASGLAGWGSEQFF. The CDR3 coding sequence is TGTGCCAGCGGACTAGCGGGGTGGGGGAGTGAGCAGTTCTTC.